A single sample is the source of the 23 T cell receptor beta chains below, sequenced in a study of cytomegalovirus exposure and HLA in healthy donors. Primers: 60 Vbeta forward and 13 Jbeta reverse. The table came from immunoSEQ multiplex PCR; TCRdb's copy has only in-frame clones and leaves some out. This sample's clone table lists about 110,000 clones. Specimen: PBMCs. These receptors originate from a man between 45 and 60 years old in good health and CMV-seronegative.

The V call is TRBV18, the J call TRBJ1-2, with D tentatively TRBD1 (6 bases). Germline V gene sequence: CDR1 KGHSH, CDR2 LQKENI. The CDR3 is 15 amino acids. The V and J ends lost 7 bases and 5 bases respectively, with 20 bases between them. Here the CDR3 reads CASWDIQPSDYGYTF. DNA for the CDR3: TGTGCCAGCTGGGACATCCAACCTTCGGATTATGGCTACACCTTC.

The CDR3 is CARIQEEDYSNQPQHF. The CDR3 region has the DNA TGTGCCAGAATCCAAGAGGAAGACTATAGCAATCAGCCCCAGCATTTT. This rearrangement joins TRBV5-3 to TRBJ1-5; D unclear. TRBV5-3 is an open reading frame, and its role is uncertain. Trimming took off 6 bases at V and 0 bases at J, with 16 bases between the two ends. The CDR3 contains 16 residues.

The chain is built from TRBV7-2 and TRBJ2-1; maybe TRBD2 (5 bases). The germline CDR1 and CDR2 sequences are SGHTA and FQGNSA. V was cut by 4 bases and J by 8 bases, with 12 bases left in between. This CDR3 has 13 residues. CDR3 nucleotides: TGTGCCAGCAGCTCGCCGGGATTCCATGAGCAGTTCTTC. Translating gives CASSSPGFHEQFF. The whole variable domain, filled in from reference TRBV7-2 and TRBJ2-1, reads GAGVSQSPSNKVTEKGKDVELRCDPISGHTALYWYRQSLGQGLEFLIYFQGNSAPDKSGLPSDRFSAERTGGSVSTLTIQRTQQEDSAVYLCASSSPGFHEQFFGPGTRLTVL.

The chain joins TRBV5-1 to TRBJ2-1; TRBD1 matches at 8 bases. Germline V lookup: CDR1 SGHRS, CDR2 YFSETQ. The junction had 2 bases not matched to a gene; V was cut back by 6 bases and J by 0 bases. CDR3 size: 14 residues. CDR3 DNA: TGCGCCAGCATGGACAGGGACTCCTACAATGAGCAGTTCTTC. This encodes CASMDRDSYNEQFF.

This chain connects TRBV5-4 to TRBJ2-7; 7 bases map to TRBD2. The trim removed 0 bases at V and 0 bases at J, leaving 9 bases unmatched. CDR3 length equals 17 residues. Germline V gene lookup returns CDR1 SGHNT and CDR2 YYREEE (reference sequence). The CDR3: CASSLASGGPSSYEQYF. The CDR3 region has the DNA TGTGCCAGCAGCTTGGCTAGCGGAGGACCCAGCTCCTACGAGCAGTACTTC.

This chain links TRBV6-5 with TRBJ2-7; TRBD1 agrees at 7 bases. CDR1 is MNHEY and CDR2 is SVGAGI in the germline V gene. The CDR3 runs to 14 residues. V dropped 6 bases and J dropped 2; count of bases not matched to a gene: 7. The CDR3 region is CASSSRDSTYEQYF. The DNA for the CDR3 is TGTGCCAGCAGCTCCCGGGACAGCACCTACGAGCAGTACTTC.

The chain couples TRBV4-3 to TRBJ1-4; D is perhaps TRBD1 (6 bases). There are 15 residues in the CDR3. Trimming removed 2 bases at V and 7 bases at J, with 14 bases between. Germline lookup yields CDR1 LGHNA and CDR2 YSLEER. CDR3 coding DNA: TGCGCCAGCAGCCAAAAATCTGGACAGTTTGAAAAACTGTTTTTT. Its translation: CASSQKSGQFEKLFF.

The chain has TRBV19 and TRBJ1-6, with D uncertain. Between the trimmed V and J ends, which lost 6 bases and 5 bases, there was a span of 8 bases. Germline CDR1 is LNHDA and CDR2 is SQIVND (reference sequence). CDR3 length: 13 amino acids. This chain's CDR3 is CASRWANNSPLHF. As DNA, the CDR3 is TGTGCCAGTAGATGGGCAAATAATTCACCCCTCCACTTT.

The chain combines TRBV5-1 with TRBJ1-1; weak D call: TRBD1 (6 bases). From germline, CDR1 is SGHRS and CDR2 YFSETQ. This CDR3 has 13 amino acids. The V end lost 4 bases, the J end lost 5 bases, and 12 bases lay between the germline ends. CDR3 sequence reads: CASSQQGWTEAFF. CDR3 sequence (DNA): TGCGCCAGCAGCCAACAGGGCTGGACTGAAGCTTTCTTT.

The chain uses TRBV18 and TRBJ1-1; D possibly corresponds to TRBD1 (6 bases). The CDR3 sequence is 17 residues long. Germline V CDR1 and CDR2: KGHSH, LQKENI. Trimming removed 3 bases from V and 1 base from J, with 18 bases in between. CDR3 sequence: CASSPYLKTGQNTEAFF. Here the CDR3 DNA reads TGTGCCAGCTCACCCTACCTCAAGACAGGACAGAACACTGAAGCTTTCTTT.

The V and J genes are TRBV27 and TRBJ2-7; D remains ambiguous. There are 15 residues in the CDR3. Trimming stripped 3 bases from V and 0 bases from J, with 12 bases between. Germline values: CDR1 MNHEY, CDR2 SMNVEV (reference sequence). The chain's CDR3 is CASSFADTFSYEQYF. The CDR3 nucleotides read TGTGCCAGCAGTTTCGCAGACACCTTCTCCTACGAGCAGTACTTC.

This chain links TRBV19 with TRBJ1-1, with D unresolved. Germline CDR1 and CDR2: LNHDA and SQIVND (reference sequence). The CDR3 has 14 amino acids. V lost 3 bases and J 0 bases, leaving 8 bases between the germline ends. The CDR3 DNA is TGTGCCAGTAGTATTCCCGGGGTGAACACTGAAGCTTTCTTT. This translates into CASSIPGVNTEAFF. Based on the CDR3 plus reference TRBV19 and TRBJ1-1, the full variable domain is DGGITQSPKYLFRKEGQNVTLSCEQNLNHDAMYWYRQDPGQGLRLIYYSQIVNDFQKGDIAEGYSVSREKKESFPLTVTSAQKNPTAFYLCASSIPGVNTEAFFGQGTRLTVV.

The gene calls are TRBV27 and TRBJ1-1, with 12 positions matching TRBD1. The germline gives CDR1 MNHEY, CDR2 SMNVEV (reference sequence). V was clipped by 2 bases and J by 11 bases; unmatched bases: 6. CDR3 length: 14 amino acids. CDR3 amino acids: CASSLGGQGAMAFF. CDR3 DNA: TGTGCCAGCAGTTTAGGGGGACAGGGGGCTATGGCTTTCTTT.

V gene TRBV25-1 combines with J gene TRBJ1-1; D perhaps matches TRBD1 (5 bases). The CDR3 extends over 16 amino acids. V lost 4 bases and J 0 bases, leaving 15 bases between the germline ends. CDR1 is MGHDK and CDR2 is SYGVNS in the germline V gene. The CDR3 sequence: CASSAPRQTLNTEAFF. The CDR3 DNA sequence: TGTGCCAGCAGTGCACCTCGACAGACTCTGAACACTGAAGCTTTCTTT.

The gene calls are TRBV7-8 and TRBJ2-2; the match to TRBD2 covers 7 bases. This CDR3 has 16 amino acids. Germline CDR1 SGHVS, CDR2 FQNEAQ. V lost 1 base to trimming and J lost 5 bases; unmatched junction nucleotides: 7. This chain's CDR3 is CASSLVIGRRTGELFF. DNA for the CDR3: TGTGCCAGCAGCTTAGTTATCGGGAGGAGAACCGGGGAGCTGTTTTTT.

The V call is TRBV4-2, the J call TRBJ1-5, with 7 bases fitting TRBD1. The CDR3 is 15 amino acids. V dropped 5 bases and J dropped 3; count of bases not matched to a gene: 7. Germline CDR1 is LGHNA and CDR2 is YNFKEQ. CDR3 sequence: CASSETGTDNQPQHF. CDR3 in DNA: TGTGCCAGCAGCGAAACCGGGACAGACAATCAGCCCCAGCATTTT.

CDR3 sequence (DNA): TGTGCCAGCAGTTCCCAGGACATGAACACTGAAGCTTTCTTT. Encoded protein: CASSSQDMNTEAFF. The gene calls are TRBV6-5 and TRBJ1-1, with a weak D call TRBD1 (5 bases). CDR3 length: 14 residues. Germline V gives CDR1 MNHEY, CDR2 SVGAGI. V was pared by 4 bases and J by 0 bases, with 9 bases between.

The chain links TRBV4-3 to TRBJ1-5; D remains unclear. V lost 0 bases and J 7 bases, leaving 16 bases between the germline ends. This CDR3 is 16 amino acids long. Germline V gene sequence: CDR1 LGHNA, CDR2 YSLEER. CDR3 loop: CASSQDKSSGRQPQHF. The CDR3 coding sequence is TGCGCCAGCAGCCAAGATAAGTCGTCAGGTAGACAGCCCCAGCATTTT.

As concerns this clone: A junction end diverges from the germline sequence, so it may reflect a read error. This chain uses TRBV6-5 with TRBJ2-1; D is perhaps TRBD1 (6 bases). This CDR3 is built from 13 residues. CDR1 is MNHEY, CDR2 SVGAGI, per germline. The CDR3 loop reads CASRDSSDNEQFF. The CDR3 DNA reads as TGTGCCAGCAGGGACAGCTCCGACAATGAGCAGTTCTTC.

J is TRBJ1-2 and V is TRBV5-4; 8 nucleotides line up with TRBD1. Germline V gives CDR1 SGHNT, CDR2 YYREEE (reference sequence). The V gene end was trimmed by 0 bases and the J gene end by 3 bases; junction bases not matched to a gene: 7. CDR3 length: 16 amino acids. Written as DNA, the CDR3 is TGTGCCAGCAGCTTGGAAAGCAGGGGGCTCGACTATGGCTACACCTTC. The encoded protein is CASSLESRGLDYGYTF.

V usage is TRBV4-3 and J usage is TRBJ1-1; no reliable D call. The CDR3 sequence is 13 residues long. Germline loops: CDR1 LGHNA, CDR2 YSLEER. Trimming stripped 1 base from V and 5 bases from J, with 8 bases between. For the CDR3, the DNA is TGCGCCAGCAGCCAAGGACGCGGAACTGAAGCTTTCTTT. Amino acids: CASSQGRGTEAFF.

This chain connects TRBV19 to TRBJ1-1, with D tentatively TRBD1 (6 bases). The ends were cut back, 7 bases at V and 5 bases at J, with 17 bases in the middle. The CDR3 runs to 14 residues. CDR1 and CDR2 from the germline V gene are LNHDA and SQIVND (reference sequence). The CDR3 sequence: CASTRSGVGTEAFF. In nucleotides, the CDR3 is TGTGCCAGTACCCGGTCAGGGGTGGGGACTGAAGCTTTCTTT. Using reference TRBV19 and TRBJ1-1 for the parts outside the CDR3, the full variable domain is DGGITQSPKYLFRKEGQNVTLSCEQNLNHDAMYWYRQDPGQGLRLIYYSQIVNDFQKGDIAEGYSVSREKKESFPLTVTSAQKNPTAFYLCASTRSGVGTEAFFGQGTRLTVV.

This rearrangement joins TRBV7-8 to TRBJ2-5, with TRBD1 matching 8 bases. Unmatched junction bases numbered 7, after V lost 2 bases and J lost 5 bases. The CDR3 length is 15 residues. The germline V gene encodes CDR1 SGHVS and CDR2 FQNEAQ. The CDR3 DNA follows: TGTGCCAGCAGCTTATTCCCAGGGGGCGACGAGACCCAGTACTTC. Translation gives CASSLFPGGDETQYF.